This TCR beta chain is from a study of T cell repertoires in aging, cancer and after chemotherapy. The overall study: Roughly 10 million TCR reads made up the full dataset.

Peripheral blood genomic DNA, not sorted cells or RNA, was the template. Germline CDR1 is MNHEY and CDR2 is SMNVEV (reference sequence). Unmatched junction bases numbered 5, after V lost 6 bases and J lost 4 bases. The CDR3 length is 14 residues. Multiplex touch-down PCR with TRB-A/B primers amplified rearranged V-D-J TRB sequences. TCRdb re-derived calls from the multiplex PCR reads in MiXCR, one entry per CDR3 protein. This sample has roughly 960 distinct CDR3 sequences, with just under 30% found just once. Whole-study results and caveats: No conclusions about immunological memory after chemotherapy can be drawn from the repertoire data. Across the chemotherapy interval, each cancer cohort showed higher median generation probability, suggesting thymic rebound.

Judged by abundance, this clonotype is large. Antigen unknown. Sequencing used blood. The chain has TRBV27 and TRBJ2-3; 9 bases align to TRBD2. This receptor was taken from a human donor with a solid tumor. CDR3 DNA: TGTGCCAGCAGAGGGACTAGCACCCCAGATACGCAGTATTTT. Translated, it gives CASRGTSTPDTQYF.